Listed below are T cell receptor beta chains from one sample, sequenced in a study of tumor-infiltrating lymphocytes in primary liver carcinoma. One entry per CDR3 protein, called by TCRdb with MiXCR from the multiplex PCR reads. The profile shows hundreds of thousands of distinct CDR3 sequences, around three fifths of them singletons. The sample was peripheral blood. The receptors were sampled from a woman aged 25 to 39 with primary liver carcinoma and hepatitis B virus infection. CDR3s leave out the opening cysteine and the closing phenylalanine or tryptophan.

j_call v_call cdr3_aa
TRBJ2-3 TRBV29-1 SVEESADTQY
TRBJ2-1 TRBV29-1 SVGAEPYYNEQF
TRBJ1-5 TRBV28 ASSDPGQPQH
TRBJ2-5 TRBV11-2 ASSLGGTRVEDTQY
TRBJ2-1 TRBV29-1 SVDTSGVLRDEQF
TRBJ2-3 TRBV5-4 ASSLGAGGRTDTQY
TRBJ2-1 TRBV12-3/TRBV12-4 ASSFVRTRSSYNEQF
TRBJ1-5 TRBV2 ASRVGTVSNQPQH
TRBJ2-3 TRBV28 ASQDQTLDRQY
TRBJ2-1 TRBV11-2 ASSFGSYDDQF
TRBJ2-5 TRBV5-4 ASSPADRVFVETQY
TRBJ2-1 TRBV29-1 SVLLARGDNEQF
TRBJ1-2 TRBV6-5 ASSYRLSGGEGYT
TRBJ1-1 TRBV7-9 ASSLTGGANTEAF
TRBJ2-2 TRBV4-2 ASNREHTGELF
TRBJ2-2 TRBV4-3 ACSQVLGTANTGELF
TRBJ1-2 TRBV6-5 ASTATAAYGYT
TRBJ1-2 TRBV6-5 ASSSPGYGYT
TRBJ2-7 TRBV11-2 ASSGNRGLYEQY
TRBJ2-1 TRBV24-1 ATSDFAGGRNEQF
TRBJ2-1 TRBV7-9 ASSFPPTGQGEQF
TRBJ1-5 TRBV12-3/TRBV12-4 ASSSDRGKLNQPQH
TRBJ1-1 TRBV6-2/TRBV6-3 ASSYPREAF
TRBJ2-1 TRBV20-1 SAREGLAGPFSEQF
TRBJ2-7 TRBV6-1 DSSQREVYVQY
TRBJ2-1 TRBV10-2 ASSDRGFYNEQF
TRBJ1-1 TRBV6-5 ASSYSEGAPTEAF
TRBJ2-1 TRBV4-3 ASSQDSASGLWGSYNEQF
TRBJ1-1 TRBV6-1 ASSSRGSYTEAF
TRBJ1-1 TRBV11-2 ASIYLKRGLNTEAF
TRBJ2-1 TRBV6-5 ASSYTQGYSEQF
TRBJ2-3 TRBV28 ASSLVMEKGAYTQY
TRBJ2-1 TRBV12-3/TRBV12-4 ASSPTSGRGGYNEQF
TRBJ2-3 TRBV11-2 ASRPTSASTDTQY
TRBJ1-2 TRBV12-5 ASGSSLTANYGYT
TRBJ1-1 TRBV13 ASSSRELNTEAF
TRBJ2-7 TRBV4-3 ASSQVGGAYEQY
TRBJ1-2 TRBV11-1 ASNFQTGNYGYT